The rows below give T cell receptor beta chains drawn from one sample of a study of cytomegalovirus exposure and HLA in healthy donors. The method was immunoSEQ multiplex PCR; TCRdb's version includes in-frame clones alone and lacks a portion of them. The top ten clones hold 0.65% to 0.95% of a sample with some 150,000 clones, 75% to 85% of them seen once. Sample: PBMCs. The receptor set was obtained from a female donor in good health and CMV-seronegative. Both conserved end residues are part of each CDR3. The D gene is left open where the match is weak. Not every row has a clone size; where given, it reads once, few, many or a size class.

j_gene | abundance | d_gene | len | v_gene | CDR3aa | CDR3nt
TRBJ1-1 | NA | TRBD1 | 14 | TRBV18 | CASSRAGGNTEAFF | TGTGCCAGCTCACGGGCAGGGGGGAACACTGAAGCTTTCTTT
TRBJ2-1 | NA | NA | 13 | TRBV28 | CASCPRDYNEQFF | TGTGCCAGCTGCCCCAGGGATTACAATGAGCAGTTCTTC
TRBJ1-1 | NA | TRBD1 | 16 | TRBV27 | CTSRRGTGALKTEAFF | TGTACCAGCAGACGGGGGACAGGGGCCCTAAAGACTGAAGCTTTCTTT
TRBJ2-5 | once | NA | 11 | TRBV10-3 | CATKEGETQYF | TGTGCCACAAAGGAGGGGGAGACCCAGTACTTC
TRBJ2-1 | NA | NA | 15 | TRBV25-1 | CASSLGGAAYNEQFF | TGTGCCAGCAGCTTGGGGGGGGCGGCCTACAATGAGCAGTTCTTC
TRBJ1-1 | few | TRBD1 | 13 | TRBV25-1 | CASSRQGANEAFF | TGTGCCAGCTCCCGACAGGGGGCGAATGAAGCTTTCTTT
TRBJ2-5 | once | TRBD2 | 19 | TRBV27 | CASSFTGTSGRVFQETQYF | TGTGCCAGCAGCTTCACCGGGACTAGCGGGAGGGTATTCCAAGAGACCCAGTACTTC
TRBJ1-1 | NA | NA | 18 | TRBV4-3 | CASSQDLVLRPGDTEAFF | TGCGCCAGCAGCCAAGATCTGGTCTTGCGGCCGGGTGACACTGAAGCTTTCTTT
TRBJ2-7 | NA | NA | 11 | TRBV29-1 | CSVDVSYEQYF | TGCAGCGTTGATGTATCCTACGAGCAGTACTTC
TRBJ2-6 | NA | TRBD1 | 16 | TRBV27 | CASMNITGQGRNVLTF | TGTGCCAGCATGAACATCACGGGACAGGGCCGAAACGTCCTGACTTTC
TRBJ2-3 | once | TRBD1 | 14 | TRBV10-3 | CAISRTGGTDTQYF | TGTGCCATCAGTAGGACAGGAGGCACAGATACGCAGTATTTT
TRBJ2-1 | NA | NA | 20 | TRBV4-2 | CASSRAGKGSPTSSYNEQFF | TGTGCCAGCAGCCGGGCCGGGAAAGGTAGTCCAACGAGCTCCTACAATGAGCAGTTCTTC
TRBJ2-1 | NA | TRBD2 | 17 | TRBV4-3 | CASSPGAAGPRVSEQFF | TGCGCCAGCAGCCCAGGAGCAGCGGGGCCCAGGGTGAGTGAGCAGTTCTTC
TRBJ2-7 | NA | TRBD1 | 16 | TRBV15 | CATSRIRTGGFYEQYF | TGTGCCACCAGCAGAATCCGGACAGGGGGCTTCTACGAGCAGTACTTC
TRBJ1-2 | NA | TRBD1 | 13 | TRBV2 | CASSRDSGYGYTF | TGTGCCAGCAGTCGGGACAGTGGGTATGGCTACACCTTC
TRBJ2-7 | NA | NA | 15 | TRBV5-4 | CASSPTRGTVYEQYF | TGTGCCAGCAGCCCCACGAGAGGCACCGTCTACGAGCAGTACTTC
TRBJ2-5 | NA | TRBD2 | 19 | TRBV30 | CAWSPPGLAGGIELETQYF | TGTGCCTGGAGTCCCCCGGGACTAGCGGGGGGGATTGAATTAGAGACCCAGTACTTC
TRBJ1-1 | NA | NA | 14 | TRBV30 | CAWSVWAVNTEAFF | TGTGCCTGGAGTGTATGGGCAGTCAACACTGAAGCTTTCTTT
TRBJ1-6 | NA | TRBD1 | 15 | TRBV5-4 | CASSLRQGNNSPLHF | TGTGCCAGCAGTTTGCGACAGGGGAATAATTCACCCCTCCACTTT
TRBJ1-5 | NA | TRBD1 | 14 | TRBV10-3 | CAISGTGEGQPQHF | TGTGCCATCAGTGGGACAGGGGAGGGTCAGCCCCAGCATTTT
TRBJ1-2 | NA | NA | 10 | TRBV20-1 | CRGGGNGYTF | TGCAGGGGAGGGGGGAATGGCTACACCTTC
TRBJ2-3 | NA | NA | 16 | TRBV6-5 | CASSYSPGTSTDTQYF | TGTGCCAGCAGTTATTCCCCGGGAACTAGCACAGATACGCAGTATTTT
TRBJ2-3 | once | TRBD2 | 15 | TRBV6-4 | CASSPLAGSTDTQYF | TGTGCCAGCAGCCCACTAGCGGGAAGCACAGATACGCAGTATTTT
TRBJ2-7 | NA | NA | 14 | TRBV5-1 | CASRYRDSTYEQYF | TGCGCCAGCAGATATCGGGACTCGACCTACGAGCAGTACTTC
TRBJ2-5 | NA | TRBD1 | 15 | TRBV28 | CASSPDRVGQETQYF | TGTGCCAGCAGTCCGGACAGGGTAGGGCAAGAGACCCAGTACTTC
TRBJ1-5 | NA | NA | 14 | TRBV6-5 | CASGRKVSNQPQHF | TGTGCCAGCGGGAGAAAGGTTAGCAATCAGCCCCAGCATTTT
TRBJ2-3 | few | TRBD2 | 14 | TRBV5-1 | CASSLGGLGDTQYF | TGCGCCAGCAGCTTGGGGGGACTAGGAGATACGCAGTATTTT
TRBJ1-5 | few | NA | 16 | TRBV28 | CASSLVKLYSNQPQHF | TGTGCCAGCAGTTTGGTGAAACTCTATAGCAATCAGCCCCAGCATTTT
TRBJ2-7 | NA | TRBD1 | 13 | TRBV5-4 | CASSLAGGSEQYF | TGTGCCAGCAGCCTGGCAGGGGGAAGCGAGCAGTACTTC
TRBJ2-7 | NA | NA | 14 | TRBV7-2 | CASSLGGRSYEQYF | TGTGCCAGCAGCTTAGGAGGGAGGTCCTACGAGCAGTACTTC
TRBJ1-1 | NA | NA | 16 | TRBV21-1 | CASTRPGVGMNTEAFF | TGTGCCAGCACGAGGCCAGGGGTAGGCATGAACACTGAAGCTTTCTTT
TRBJ2-7 | NA | NA | 17 | TRBV7-6 | CASSLAPLVTAPYEQYF | TGTGCCAGCAGCTTAGCTCCCCTTGTCACAGCTCCCTACGAGCAGTACTTC
TRBJ2-7 | NA | NA | 13 | TRBV2 | CASRGGGSYEQYF | TGTGCCAGCAGGGGGGGCGGGAGCTACGAGCAGTACTTC
TRBJ1-1 | NA | TRBD1 | 12 | TRBV7-2 | CASSRQGSEAFF | TGTGCCAGCAGCCGACAGGGGTCTGAAGCTTTCTTT
TRBJ1-5 | NA | TRBD1 | 17 | TRBV27 | CASSPLKAGTANQPQHF | TGTGCCAGCAGTCCCCTAAAAGCCGGGACAGCAAATCAGCCCCAGCATTTT
TRBJ2-5 | NA | NA | 14 | TRBV15 | CATSMTGSPETQYF | TGTGCCACCAGTATGACCGGGTCCCCAGAGACCCAGTACTTC
TRBJ1-5 | NA | NA | 15 | TRBV10-2 | CASSDFQAFNQPQHF | TGCGCCAGCAGTGATTTCCAGGCCTTCAATCAGCCCCAGCATTTT
TRBJ2-3 | NA | TRBD1 | 14 | TRBV7-9 | CASSPGQGPDTQYF | TGTGCCAGCAGTCCGGGACAGGGCCCAGATACGCAGTATTTT
TRBJ1-1 | NA | NA | 15 | TRBV5-1 | CASSLATGKGTEAFF | TGCGCCAGCAGCTTGGCCACGGGGAAGGGCACTGAAGCTTTCTTT
TRBJ1-1 | NA | NA | 13 | TRBV25-1 | CASSGPGAAEAFF | TGTGCCAGCAGCGGTCCAGGGGCCGCTGAAGCTTTCTTT
TRBJ2-5 | few | NA | 15 | TRBV9 | CASSDGLRGQETQYF | TGTGCCAGCAGCGACGGCCTCAGGGGCCAAGAGACCCAGTACTTC
TRBJ1-5 | once | NA | 13 | TRBV30 | CAWSVRGHQPQHF | TGTGCCTGGAGTGTACGAGGGCATCAGCCCCAGCATTTT
TRBJ1-4 | few | NA | 13 | TRBV7-2 | CASRQGTNEKLFF | TGTGCCAGCAGGCAGGGAACTAATGAAAAACTGTTTTTT
TRBJ2-3 | NA | TRBD2 | 14 | TRBV5-1 | CASGAGGSTDTQYF | TGCGCCAGTGGAGCGGGGGGCAGCACAGATACGCAGTATTTT